The entry below describes one T cell receptor beta chain. TCRdb's table, derived via immunoSEQ multiplex PCR, lists solely in-frame clones and lacks some. The table lists about 170,000 clones, 93% of them singletons, with about 4% in the top ten. These data belong to a study of control samples from healthy donors and cancer patients. This CDR3 is 15 amino acids long. The V segment lost 6 bases and the J segment 7 bases; nucleotides outside the gene matches: 9. Germline CDR1 reads SGHRS; CDR2 reads YFSETQ. This rearrangement joins TRBV5-1 to TRBJ2-2; 10 bases map to TRBD1. The receptor's source is a woman in her sixties or seventies in good health. The source material was blood. This CDR3 reads CASNPSGQGGGELFF. The DNA for the CDR3 is TGCGCCAGCAACCCCTCAGGACAGGGGGGCGGGGAGCTGTTTTTT.